This T cell receptor (beta chain) emerged from a study of blood T cell repertoires in COVID-19. Allocation to cohorts depended on clinical history reported by the participants. This clone was detected once. Profiling relied on immunoSEQ multiplex PCR, and the TCRdb table lists in-frame clones only, not all of them. The sample yields fewer than 150,000 clones, under 90% seen once. Germline CDR1 is MNHEY and CDR2 is SVGAGI. There are 12 residues in the CDR3. With 7 bases removed from V and 4 bases from J, the gap between germline ends came to 7 bases. The chain carries TRBV6-5 and TRBJ2-2; D call uncertain. The origin of this receptor is a man aged 50-59 years in a cohort exposed to, infected with or recovered from COVID-19 (not recorded which). Sequencing was performed on PBMCs or T cells enriched from blood (not recorded which). CDR3 loop: CASTNPTGELFF. DNA for the CDR3: TGTGCCAGCACTAACCCCACCGGGGAGCTGTTTTTT.